Listed here are 15 T cell receptor beta chains from one sample, sequenced in a study of cytomegalovirus exposure and HLA in healthy donors. PCR was performed using 60 Vbeta and 13 Jbeta primers. TCRdb's table, derived via immunoSEQ multiplex PCR, lists solely in-frame clones and lacks some. The sample holds more than 95,000 clones; about 80% are singletons and the top ten take more than 7.5%. Source material: PBMCs. All receptors derive from a woman aged 45-59 years in good health and CMV-seropositive.

This clone occurred once. V usage is TRBV19 and J usage is TRBJ1-2, with 7 bases matching TRBD1. This CDR3 has 15 residues. Germline V lookup: CDR1 LNHDA, CDR2 SQIVND (reference sequence). V was pared by 8 bases and J by 2 bases, with 11 bases of the junction left unmatched. The CDR3 nucleotides are TGTGCCAGTGTACCTACAGGGGTCCGGAACTATGGCTACACCTTC. Translating gives CASVPTGVRNYGYTF.

The chain carries TRBV6-5 and TRBJ2-5; D is possibly TRBD1 (6 bases). The CDR3 covers 14 residues. Germline lookup yields CDR1 MNHEY and CDR2 SVGAGI. Trimming shortened V by 0 bases and J by 6 bases, and 11 bases separated the two germline ends. CDR3 nucleotide sequence: TGTGCCAGCAGTTACTCGGGGGCCCAGAAGACCCAGTACTTC. The encoded protein is CASSYSGAQKTQYF.

The V and J genes are TRBV6-1 and TRBJ2-6; D is unresolved. Between the trimmed V and J ends, which lost 4 bases and 0 bases, there was a span of 13 bases. The CDR3 is 17 amino acids. Germline V gives CDR1 MNHNS, CDR2 SASEGT. The CDR3 DNA sequence: TGTGCCAGCAGTGTCGACATCTCGTACTCTGGGGCCAACGTCCTGACTTTC. It codes for CASSVDISYSGANVLTF.

The rearrangement joins TRBV7-3 to TRBJ1-5; 7 bases agree with TRBD1. The CDR3 is 17 amino acids. Germline CDR1 and CDR2: SGHTA and FQGTGA. The junction had 9 bases not matched to a gene; V was cut back by 4 bases and J by 0 bases. In nucleotides, the CDR3 is TGTGCCAGCAGCTCGACCGGGACAGTTCTTAGCAATCAGCCCCAGCATTTT. This gives the protein CASSSTGTVLSNQPQHF.

The chain carries TRBV11-2 and TRBJ2-3; perhaps TRBD1 as D (6 bases). V was cut by 1 base and J by 2 bases, with 16 bases left in between. Looked up from germline, CDR1 is SGHAT and CDR2 is FQNNGV. This CDR3 spans 17 amino acids. CDR3 protein: CASSLGIQGMVTDTQYF. The CDR3 DNA is TGTGCCAGCAGCTTAGGGATACAGGGCATGGTCACAGATACGCAGTATTTT.

This clone was recorded only once. The CDR3 protein is CASSLGTANYGYTF. The CDR3 nucleotides read TGTGCCAGCAGCTTAGGGACAGCCAACTATGGCTACACCTTC. The genes are TRBV7-9 and TRBJ1-2, with D maybe TRBD1 (6 bases). This CDR3 has 14 amino acids. Germline assignment: CDR1 SEHNR and CDR2 FQNEAQ (reference sequence). The ends were cut back, 1 base at V and 2 bases at J, with 8 bases in the middle.

This clone was found once. V usage is TRBV30 and J usage is TRBJ2-5; D gene ambiguous. TRBJ2-7 explains the end of the DNA better; the J call may be wrong. The CDR3 sequence is 12 residues long. Germline V gene lookup returns CDR1 GTSNPN and CDR2 SVGIG (reference sequence). The CDR3 region is CAWSESYYEQYF. The CDR3 DNA follows: TGTGCCTGGAGTGAGAGCTACTACGAGCAGTACTTC.

The chain uses TRBV29-1 and TRBJ1-2, with D unclear. Germline-derived CDR1 and CDR2 are SQVTM and ANQGSEA. V was shortened by 6 bases and J by 0 bases, with 14 bases between the two germline ends. The CDR3 covers 14 residues. CDR3 region: CSVPMGRTNYGYTF. In nucleotides, the CDR3 is TGCAGCGTCCCCATGGGCAGAACTAACTATGGCTACACCTTC.

In this sample, this clone turned up once. The chain is built from TRBV27 and TRBJ2-1; TRBD2 aligns across 11 bases. The CDR3 is made up of 15 amino acids. The V gene's germline CDR1 is MNHEY and CDR2 SMNVEV (reference sequence). Trimming cost V 5 bases and J 4 bases; bases outside gene matches: 4. CDR3 sequence reads: CASSPGLAVYNEQFF. The DNA of the CDR3 is TGTGCCAGCAGTCCGGGACTAGCGGTTTACAATGAGCAGTTCTTC.

This sequence joins TRBV5-6 and TRBJ1-1, with D possibly TRBD1 on 6 matching bases. The CDR3 loop spans 14 amino acids. V was pared by 4 bases and J by 10 bases, with 20 bases between. Germline loops: CDR1 SGHDT, CDR2 YYEEEE. The CDR3 protein is CASSQITQGIGAFF. The CDR3 DNA is TGTGCCAGCAGCCAAATTACCCAGGGGATCGGAGCTTTCTTT.

This clone has more than one count but fewer than ten. The rearrangement uses TRBV7-9 and TRBJ1-2; 8 bases are a match to TRBD1. Germline V CDR1 and CDR2: SEHNR, FQNEAQ (reference sequence). V lost 5 bases to trimming and J lost 8 bases; unmatched junction nucleotides: 13. The CDR3 is 15 amino acids. Here the CDR3 DNA reads TGTGCCAGCAGCCTGGGGGCCAGGGGGCGTAGGGGCTACACCTTC. Translation gives CASSLGARGRRGYTF.

The gene calls are TRBV18 and TRBJ2-2, with a possible D match to TRBD1 (5 bases). Germline V gene data show CDR1 as KGHSH and CDR2 as LQKENI. The length of the CDR3 is 16 residues. Trimming pared 3 bases from V and 1 base from J, leaving 12 bases between. This CDR3 is CASSPLGHLNTGELFF. The CDR3 DNA reads as TGTGCCAGCTCACCTCTTGGACATTTGAACACCGGGGAGCTGTTTTTT.

The chain has TRBV29-1 and TRBJ1-1; D gene ambiguous. Germline CDR1 is SQVTM and CDR2 is ANQGSEA. With 8 bases removed from V and 1 base from J, the gap between germline ends came to 11 bases. CDR3 size: 12 residues. CDR3 sequence reads: CSLSRGNTEAFF. The CDR3 bases are TGCAGCCTCTCCCGGGGGAACACTGAAGCTTTCTTT.

In its sample, this clone was seen once. The chain has TRBV7-8 and TRBJ2-7; 10 nucleotides agree with TRBD1. In germline, CDR1 is SGHVS, CDR2 FQNEAQ. The CDR3 loop spans 18 amino acids. With 5 bases clipped from V and 0 bases from J, the junction kept 13 bases outside the gene matches. The CDR3 here is CASSNRQGAPPPSYEQYF. DNA of the CDR3: TGTGCCAGCAGCAATCGACAGGGGGCTCCCCCCCCCTCCTACGAGCAGTACTTC.

The chain uses TRBV25-1 and TRBJ2-1; D is ambiguous. Germline lookup yields CDR1 MGHDK and CDR2 SYGVNS. The CDR3 is 11 amino acids. The ends were cut back, 6 bases at V and 7 bases at J, with 7 bases in the middle. DNA for the CDR3: TGTGCCAGCAGGTCCTTTAATGAGCAGTTCTTC. This gives the protein CASRSFNEQFF.